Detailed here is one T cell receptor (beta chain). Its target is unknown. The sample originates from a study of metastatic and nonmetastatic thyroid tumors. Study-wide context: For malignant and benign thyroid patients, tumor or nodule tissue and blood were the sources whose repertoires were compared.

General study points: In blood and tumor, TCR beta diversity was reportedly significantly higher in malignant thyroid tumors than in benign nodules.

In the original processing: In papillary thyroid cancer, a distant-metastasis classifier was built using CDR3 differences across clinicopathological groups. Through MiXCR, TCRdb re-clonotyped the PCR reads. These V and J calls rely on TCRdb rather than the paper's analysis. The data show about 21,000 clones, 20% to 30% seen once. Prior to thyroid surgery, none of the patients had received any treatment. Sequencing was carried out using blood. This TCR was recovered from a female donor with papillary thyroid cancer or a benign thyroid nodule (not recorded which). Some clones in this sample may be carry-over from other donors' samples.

CDR3 bases: TGTGCCAGCAGCCCATCGAGACAGGTCCCGGAGCAGTTCTTC. Translated, it gives CASSPSRQVPEQFF. The V and J genes are TRBV4-2 and TRBJ2-1; a weak D match, TRBD1 (6 bases). V lost 4 bases and J 10 bases, leaving 17 bases between the germline ends. Germline CDR1 reads LGHNA; CDR2 reads YNFKEQ. The CDR3 has 14 amino acids.